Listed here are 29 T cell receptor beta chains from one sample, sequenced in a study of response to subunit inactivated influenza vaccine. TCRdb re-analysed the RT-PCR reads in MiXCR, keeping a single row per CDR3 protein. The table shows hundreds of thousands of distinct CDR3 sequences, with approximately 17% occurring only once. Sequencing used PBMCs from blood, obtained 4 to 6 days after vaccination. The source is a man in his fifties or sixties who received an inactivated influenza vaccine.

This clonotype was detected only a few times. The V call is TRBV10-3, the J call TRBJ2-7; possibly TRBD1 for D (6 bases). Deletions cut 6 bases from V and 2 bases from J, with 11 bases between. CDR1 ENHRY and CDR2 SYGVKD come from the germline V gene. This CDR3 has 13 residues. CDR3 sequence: CAISPGQPYEQYF. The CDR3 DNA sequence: TGTGCCATCAGCCCGGGACAACCCTACGAGCAGTACTTC.

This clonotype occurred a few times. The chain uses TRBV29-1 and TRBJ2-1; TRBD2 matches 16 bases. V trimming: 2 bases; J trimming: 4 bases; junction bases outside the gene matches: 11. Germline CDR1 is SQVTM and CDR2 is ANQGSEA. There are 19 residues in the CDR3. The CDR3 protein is CSVETGLAGGPHLYNEQFF. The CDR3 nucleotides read TGCAGCGTTGAAACGGGACTAGCGGGAGGGCCCCATTTATACAATGAGCAGTTCTTC.

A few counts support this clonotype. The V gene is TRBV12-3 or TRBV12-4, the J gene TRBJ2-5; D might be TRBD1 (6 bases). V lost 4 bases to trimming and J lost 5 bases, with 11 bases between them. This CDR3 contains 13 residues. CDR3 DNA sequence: TGTGCCAGCAGTTCCGCAGGGGCGGAGACCCAGTACTTC. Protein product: CASSSAGAETQYF.

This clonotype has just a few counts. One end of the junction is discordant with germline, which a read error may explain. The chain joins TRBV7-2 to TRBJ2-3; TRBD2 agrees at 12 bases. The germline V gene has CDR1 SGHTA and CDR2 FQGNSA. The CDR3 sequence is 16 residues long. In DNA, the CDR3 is TGTGCCAGCAGCCTAGCGGGGGGGGACCTCACAGATACGCAGTATTTT. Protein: CASSLAGGDLTDTQYF.

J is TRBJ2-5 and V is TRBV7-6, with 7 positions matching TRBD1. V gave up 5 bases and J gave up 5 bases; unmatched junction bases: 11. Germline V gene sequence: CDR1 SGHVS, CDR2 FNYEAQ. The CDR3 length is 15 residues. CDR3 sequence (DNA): TGTGCCAGCAGCATCAACTCACAGGGGACGGAGACCCAGTACTTC. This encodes CASSINSQGTETQYF.

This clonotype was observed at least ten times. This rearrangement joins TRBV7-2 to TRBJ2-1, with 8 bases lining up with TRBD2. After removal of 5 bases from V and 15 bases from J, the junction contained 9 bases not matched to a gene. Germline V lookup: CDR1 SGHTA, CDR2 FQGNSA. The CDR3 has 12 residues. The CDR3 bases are TGTGCCAGCAGCACACGGACTAGCTGGGTGTTCTTC. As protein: CASSTRTSWVFF.

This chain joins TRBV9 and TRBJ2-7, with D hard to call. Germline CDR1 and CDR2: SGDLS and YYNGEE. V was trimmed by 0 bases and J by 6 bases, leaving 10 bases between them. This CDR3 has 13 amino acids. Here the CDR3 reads CASSVAPSLEQYF. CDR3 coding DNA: TGTGCCAGCAGCGTAGCCCCATCACTCGAGCAGTACTTC.

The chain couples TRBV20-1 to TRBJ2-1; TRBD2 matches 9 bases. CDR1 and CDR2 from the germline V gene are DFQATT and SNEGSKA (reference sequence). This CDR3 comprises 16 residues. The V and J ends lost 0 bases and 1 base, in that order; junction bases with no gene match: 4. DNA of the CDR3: TGCAGTGCTAGAGAAGCGGGAGGTATGTCCTACAATGAGCAGTTCTTC. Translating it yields CSAREAGGMSYNEQFF.

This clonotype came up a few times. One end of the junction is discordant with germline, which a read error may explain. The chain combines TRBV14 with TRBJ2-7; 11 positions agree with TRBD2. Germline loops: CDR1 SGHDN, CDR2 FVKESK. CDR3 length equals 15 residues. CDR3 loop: CASSPTVLAGVSLDF. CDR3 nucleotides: TGTGCCAGCAGCCCGACCGTACTAGCGGGGGTTTCTCTAGACTTC.

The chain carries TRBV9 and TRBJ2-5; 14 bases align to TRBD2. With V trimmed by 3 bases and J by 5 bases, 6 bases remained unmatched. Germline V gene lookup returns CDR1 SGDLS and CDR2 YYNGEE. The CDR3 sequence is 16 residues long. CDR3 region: CASSEGLAGDGETQYF. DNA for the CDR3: TGTGCCAGCAGCGAGGGACTAGCGGGAGACGGGGAGACCCAGTACTTC.

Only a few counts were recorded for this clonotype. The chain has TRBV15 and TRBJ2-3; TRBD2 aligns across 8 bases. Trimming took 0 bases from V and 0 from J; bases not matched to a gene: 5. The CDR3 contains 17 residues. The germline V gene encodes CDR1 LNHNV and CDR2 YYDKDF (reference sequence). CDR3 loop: CATSRDGGGTSTDTQYF. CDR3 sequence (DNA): TGTGCCACCAGCAGAGATGGCGGGGGGACCAGCACAGATACGCAGTATTTT. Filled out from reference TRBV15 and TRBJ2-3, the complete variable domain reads DAMVIQNPRYQVTQFGKPVTLSCSQTLNHNVMYWYQQKSSQAPKLLFHYYDKDFNNEADTPDNFQSRRPNTSFCFLDIRSPGLGDTAMYLCATSRDGGGTSTDTQYFGPGTRLTVL.

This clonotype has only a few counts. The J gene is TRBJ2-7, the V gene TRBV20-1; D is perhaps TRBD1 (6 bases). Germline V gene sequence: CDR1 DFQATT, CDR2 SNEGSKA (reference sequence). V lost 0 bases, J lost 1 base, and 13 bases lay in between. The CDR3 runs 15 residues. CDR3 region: CSARDSRGPSYEQYF. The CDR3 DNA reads TGCAGTGCTAGAGATTCCAGGGGTCCTTCCTACGAGCAGTACTTC.

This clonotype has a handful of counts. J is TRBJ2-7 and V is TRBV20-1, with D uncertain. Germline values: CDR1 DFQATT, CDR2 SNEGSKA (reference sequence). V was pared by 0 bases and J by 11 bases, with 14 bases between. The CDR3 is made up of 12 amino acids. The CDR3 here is CSARDRVPPEYF. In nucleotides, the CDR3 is TGCAGTGCTAGAGATAGGGTACCCCCGGAGTACTTC.

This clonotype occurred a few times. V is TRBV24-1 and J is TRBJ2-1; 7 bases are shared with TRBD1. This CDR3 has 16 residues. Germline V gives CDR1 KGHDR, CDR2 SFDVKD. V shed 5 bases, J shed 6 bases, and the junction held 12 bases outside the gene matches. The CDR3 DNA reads TGTGCCACCAGTGGCTATGCAGGGGGTCTTGGCAATGAGCAGTTCTTC. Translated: CATSGYAGGLGNEQFF.

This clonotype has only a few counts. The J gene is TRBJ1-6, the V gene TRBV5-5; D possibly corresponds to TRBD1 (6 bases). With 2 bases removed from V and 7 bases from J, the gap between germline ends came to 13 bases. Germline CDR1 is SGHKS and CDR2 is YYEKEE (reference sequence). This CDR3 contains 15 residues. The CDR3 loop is CASSFRGAENSPLHF. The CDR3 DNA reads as TGTGCCAGCAGCTTTCGGGGGGCTGAGAATTCACCCCTCCACTTT.

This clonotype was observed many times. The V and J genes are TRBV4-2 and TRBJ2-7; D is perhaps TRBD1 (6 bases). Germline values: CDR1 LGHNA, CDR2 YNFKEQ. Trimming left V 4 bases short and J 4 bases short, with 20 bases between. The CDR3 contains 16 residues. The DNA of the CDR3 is TGTGCCAGCAGCCCATCCCACCCCCCACAGGGTTACGAGCAGTACTTC. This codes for CASSPSHPPQGYEQYF.

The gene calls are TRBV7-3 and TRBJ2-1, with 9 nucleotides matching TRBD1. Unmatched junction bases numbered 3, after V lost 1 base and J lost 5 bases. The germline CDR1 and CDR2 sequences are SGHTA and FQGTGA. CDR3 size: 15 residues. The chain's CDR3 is CASSLRDRVDNEQFF. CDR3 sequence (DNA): TGTGCCAGCAGCTTAAGGGACAGGGTGGACAATGAGCAGTTCTTC.

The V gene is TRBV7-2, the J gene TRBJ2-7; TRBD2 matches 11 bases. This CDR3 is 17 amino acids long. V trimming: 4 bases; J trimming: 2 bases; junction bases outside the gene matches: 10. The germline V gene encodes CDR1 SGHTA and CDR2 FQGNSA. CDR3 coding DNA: TGTGCCAGCAGCTCCCCGATTAGCGGGAGGGGACCCTACGAGCAGTACTTC. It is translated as CASSSPISGRGPYEQYF.

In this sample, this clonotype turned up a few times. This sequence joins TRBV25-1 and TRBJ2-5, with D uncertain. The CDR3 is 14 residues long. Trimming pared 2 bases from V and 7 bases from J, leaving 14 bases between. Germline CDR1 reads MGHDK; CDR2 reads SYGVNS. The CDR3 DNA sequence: TGTGCCAGCAGTGAAACCGGAGTTCGATTGACCCAGTACTTC. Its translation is CASSETGVRLTQYF.

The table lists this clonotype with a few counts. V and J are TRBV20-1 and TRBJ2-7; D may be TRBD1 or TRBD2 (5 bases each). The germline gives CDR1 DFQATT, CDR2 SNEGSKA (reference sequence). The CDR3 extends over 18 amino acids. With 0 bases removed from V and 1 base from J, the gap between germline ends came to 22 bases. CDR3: CSARDRWGRGVQSYEQYF. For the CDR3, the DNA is TGCAGTGCTAGAGATCGATGGGGAAGGGGAGTCCAGTCCTACGAGCAGTACTTC.

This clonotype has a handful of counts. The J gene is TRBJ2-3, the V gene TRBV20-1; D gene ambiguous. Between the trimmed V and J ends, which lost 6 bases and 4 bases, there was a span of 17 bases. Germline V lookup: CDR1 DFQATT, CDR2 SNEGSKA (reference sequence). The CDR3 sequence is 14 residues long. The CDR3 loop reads CSAPNIWPSDTQYF. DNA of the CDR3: TGCAGTGCCCCTAATATCTGGCCGTCAGATACGCAGTATTTT.

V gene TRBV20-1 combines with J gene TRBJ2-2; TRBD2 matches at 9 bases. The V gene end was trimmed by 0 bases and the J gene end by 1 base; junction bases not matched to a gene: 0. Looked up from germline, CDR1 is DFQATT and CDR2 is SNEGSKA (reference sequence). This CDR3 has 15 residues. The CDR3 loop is CSAREAGGNTGELFF. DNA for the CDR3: TGCAGTGCTAGAGAAGCGGGGGGGAACACCGGGGAGCTGTTTTTT.

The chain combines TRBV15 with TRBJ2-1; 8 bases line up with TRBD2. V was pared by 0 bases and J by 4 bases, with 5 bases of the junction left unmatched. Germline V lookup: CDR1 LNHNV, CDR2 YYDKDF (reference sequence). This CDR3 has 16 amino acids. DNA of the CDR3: TGTGCCACCAGCAGAGAACTAGCGGATTTATACAATGAGCAGTTCTTC. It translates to CATSRELADLYNEQFF.

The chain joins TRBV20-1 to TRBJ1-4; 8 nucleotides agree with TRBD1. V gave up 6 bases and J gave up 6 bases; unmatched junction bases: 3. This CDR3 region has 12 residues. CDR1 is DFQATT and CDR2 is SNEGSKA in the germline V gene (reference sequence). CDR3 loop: CSAQTGDEKLFF. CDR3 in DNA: TGCAGTGCCCAGACAGGGGATGAAAAACTGTTTTTT.

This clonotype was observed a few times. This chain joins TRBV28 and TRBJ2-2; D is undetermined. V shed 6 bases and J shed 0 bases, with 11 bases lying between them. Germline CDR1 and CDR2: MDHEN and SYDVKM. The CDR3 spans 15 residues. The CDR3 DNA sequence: TGTGCCAGCAGACGGACGTATACGAACACCGGGGAGCTGTTTTTT. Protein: CASRRTYTNTGELFF.

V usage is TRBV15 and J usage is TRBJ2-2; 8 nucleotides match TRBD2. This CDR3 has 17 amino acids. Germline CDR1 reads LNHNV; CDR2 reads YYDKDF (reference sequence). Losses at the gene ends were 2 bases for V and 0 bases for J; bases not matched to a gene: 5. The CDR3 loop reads CATSRPLLAANTGELFF. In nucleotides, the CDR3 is TGTGCCACCAGCAGACCTTTACTAGCGGCGAACACCGGGGAGCTGTTTTTT. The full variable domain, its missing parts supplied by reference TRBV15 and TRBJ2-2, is DAMVIQNPRYQVTQFGKPVTLSCSQTLNHNVMYWYQQKSSQAPKLLFHYYDKDFNNEADTPDNFQSRRPNTSFCFLDIRSPGLGDTAMYLCATSRPLLAANTGELFFGEGSRLTVL.

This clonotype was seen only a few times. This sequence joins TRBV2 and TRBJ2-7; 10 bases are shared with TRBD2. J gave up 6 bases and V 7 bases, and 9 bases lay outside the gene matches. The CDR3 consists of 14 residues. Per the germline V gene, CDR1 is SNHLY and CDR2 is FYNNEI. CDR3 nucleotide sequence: TGTGCCAGCATTGGGCTAGCGGGGGCTCCCGAGCAGTACTTC. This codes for CASIGLAGAPEQYF.

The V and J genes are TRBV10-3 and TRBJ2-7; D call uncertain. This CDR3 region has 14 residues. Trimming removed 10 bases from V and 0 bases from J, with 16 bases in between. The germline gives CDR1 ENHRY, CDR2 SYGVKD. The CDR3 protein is CATKRAESSYEQYF. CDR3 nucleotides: TGTGCCACCAAAAGGGCGGAGAGCTCCTACGAGCAGTACTTC.

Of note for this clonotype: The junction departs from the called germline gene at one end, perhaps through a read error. The CDR3 here is CASSLVGDF. The CDR3 coding sequence is TGTGCCAGCAGTTTAGTGGGGGACTTC. The chain couples TRBV12-3 or TRBV12-4 to TRBJ1-2, with a tentative D call TRBD1 (5 bases). The CDR3 has 9 residues.